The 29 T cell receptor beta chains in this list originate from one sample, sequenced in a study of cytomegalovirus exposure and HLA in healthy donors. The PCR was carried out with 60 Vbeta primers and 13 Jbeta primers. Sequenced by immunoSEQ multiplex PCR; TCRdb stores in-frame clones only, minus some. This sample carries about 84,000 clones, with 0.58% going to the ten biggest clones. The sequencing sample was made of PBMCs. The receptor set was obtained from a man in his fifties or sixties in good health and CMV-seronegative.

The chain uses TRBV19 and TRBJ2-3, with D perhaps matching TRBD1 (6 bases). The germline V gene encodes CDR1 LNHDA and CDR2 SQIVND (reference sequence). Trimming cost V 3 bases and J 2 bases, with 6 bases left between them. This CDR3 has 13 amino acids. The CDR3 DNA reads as TGTGCCAGTAGTATGGGGGCCACAGATACGCAGTATTTT. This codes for CASSMGATDTQYF.

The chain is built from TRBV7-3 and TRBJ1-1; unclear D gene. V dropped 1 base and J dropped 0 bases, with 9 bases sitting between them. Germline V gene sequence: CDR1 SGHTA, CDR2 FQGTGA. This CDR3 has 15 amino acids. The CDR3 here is CASSLMGRMNTEAFF. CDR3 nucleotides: TGTGCCAGCAGCTTAATGGGGAGGATGAACACTGAAGCTTTCTTT.

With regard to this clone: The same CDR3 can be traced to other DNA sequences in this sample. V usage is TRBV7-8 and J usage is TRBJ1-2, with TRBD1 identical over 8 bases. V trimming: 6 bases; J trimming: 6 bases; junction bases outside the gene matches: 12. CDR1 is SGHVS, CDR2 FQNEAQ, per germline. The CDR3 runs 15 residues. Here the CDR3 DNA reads TGTGCCAGCAGTCCATCCTCCGGGACAGGAAATGGCTACACCTTC. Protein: CASSPSSGTGNGYTF.

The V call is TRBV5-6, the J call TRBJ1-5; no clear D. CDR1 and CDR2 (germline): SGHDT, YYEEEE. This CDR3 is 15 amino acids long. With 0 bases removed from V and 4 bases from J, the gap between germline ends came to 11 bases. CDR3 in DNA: TGTGCCAGCAGCTTGGGGTGGGGAGCTAATCAGCCCCAGCATTTT. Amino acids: CASSLGWGANQPQHF.

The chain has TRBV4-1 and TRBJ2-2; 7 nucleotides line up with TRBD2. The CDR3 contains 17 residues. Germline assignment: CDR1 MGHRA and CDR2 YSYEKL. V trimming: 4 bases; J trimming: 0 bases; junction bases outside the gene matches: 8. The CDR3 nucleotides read TGCGCCAGCAGCCCCCTACCCGGACTAGCGAACACCGGGGAGCTGTTTTTT. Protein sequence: CASSPLPGLANTGELFF.

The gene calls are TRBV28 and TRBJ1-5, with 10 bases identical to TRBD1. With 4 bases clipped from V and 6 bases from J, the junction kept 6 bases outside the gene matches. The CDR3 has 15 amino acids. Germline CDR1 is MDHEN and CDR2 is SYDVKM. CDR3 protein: CASSSGQGPFQPQHF. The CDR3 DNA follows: TGTGCCAGCAGTTCGGGACAGGGGCCTTTTCAGCCCCAGCATTTT.

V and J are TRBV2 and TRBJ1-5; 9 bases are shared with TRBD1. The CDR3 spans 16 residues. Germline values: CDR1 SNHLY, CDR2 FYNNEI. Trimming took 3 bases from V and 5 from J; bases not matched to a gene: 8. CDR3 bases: TGTGCCAGCAGTGAGTTGGGACAGGGAAGGGATCAGCCCCAGCATTTT. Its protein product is CASSELGQGRDQPQHF.

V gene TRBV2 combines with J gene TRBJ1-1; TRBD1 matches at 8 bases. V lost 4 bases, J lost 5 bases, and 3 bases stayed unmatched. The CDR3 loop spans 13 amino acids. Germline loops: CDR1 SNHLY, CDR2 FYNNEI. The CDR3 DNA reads TGTGCCAGCAGTGGGACAGGGCTGACTGAAGCTTTCTTT. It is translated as CASSGTGLTEAFF. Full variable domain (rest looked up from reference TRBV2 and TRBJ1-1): EPEVTQTPSHQVTQMGQEVILRCVPISNHLYFYWYRQILGQKVEFLVSFYNNEISEKSEIFDDQFSVERPDGSNFTLKIRSTKLEDSAMYFCASSGTGLTEAFFGQGTRLTVV.

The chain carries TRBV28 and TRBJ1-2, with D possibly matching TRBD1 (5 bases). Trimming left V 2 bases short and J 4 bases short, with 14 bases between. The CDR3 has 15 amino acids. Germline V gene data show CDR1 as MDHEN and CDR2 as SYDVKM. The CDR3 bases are TGTGCCAGCAGTTTACGGGGGGTGCCGGGCTATGGCTACACCTTC. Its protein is CASSLRGVPGYGYTF.

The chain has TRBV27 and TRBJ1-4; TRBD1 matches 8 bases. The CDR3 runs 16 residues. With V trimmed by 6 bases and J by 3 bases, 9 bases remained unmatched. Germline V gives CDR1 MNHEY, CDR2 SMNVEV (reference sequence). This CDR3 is CASREDRAYSNEKLFF. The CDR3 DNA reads TGTGCCAGCAGAGAGGACAGGGCGTACTCTAATGAAAAACTGTTTTTT.

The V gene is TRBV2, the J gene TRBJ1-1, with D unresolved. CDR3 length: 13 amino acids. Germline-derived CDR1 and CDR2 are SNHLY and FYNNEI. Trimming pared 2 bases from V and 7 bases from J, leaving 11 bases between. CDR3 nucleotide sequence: TGTGCCAGCAGTGAAATTCGAACTGATGAAGCTTTCTTT. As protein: CASSEIRTDEAFF.

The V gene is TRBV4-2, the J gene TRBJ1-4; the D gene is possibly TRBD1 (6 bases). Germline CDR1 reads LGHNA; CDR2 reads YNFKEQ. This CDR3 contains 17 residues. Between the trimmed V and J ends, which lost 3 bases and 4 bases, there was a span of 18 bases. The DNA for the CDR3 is TGTGCCAGCAGCCAGAGGGGGGGGTCGGGGGGTAATGAAAAACTGTTTTTT. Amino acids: CASSQRGGSGGNEKLFF.

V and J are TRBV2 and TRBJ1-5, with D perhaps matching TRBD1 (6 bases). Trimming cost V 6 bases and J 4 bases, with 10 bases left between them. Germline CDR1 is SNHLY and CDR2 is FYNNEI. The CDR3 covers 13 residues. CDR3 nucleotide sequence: TGTGCCAGCAGATATACAGGGAATCAGCCCCAGCATTTT. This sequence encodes CASRYTGNQPQHF.

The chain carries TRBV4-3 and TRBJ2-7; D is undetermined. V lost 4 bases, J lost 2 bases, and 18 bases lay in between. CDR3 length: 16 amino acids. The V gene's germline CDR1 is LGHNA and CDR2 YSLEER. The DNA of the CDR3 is TGCGCCAGCAGCCGATCTCTGAACAGCCGCGCCTACGAGCAGTACTTC. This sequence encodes CASSRSLNSRAYEQYF.

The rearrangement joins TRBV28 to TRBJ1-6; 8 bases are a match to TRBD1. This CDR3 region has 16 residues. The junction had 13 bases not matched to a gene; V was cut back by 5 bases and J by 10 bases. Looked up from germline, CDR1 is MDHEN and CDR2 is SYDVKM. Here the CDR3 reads CASSQIDRGGGSPLHF. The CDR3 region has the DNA TGTGCCAGCAGTCAAATCGACAGGGGAGGTGGGTCACCCCTCCACTTT.

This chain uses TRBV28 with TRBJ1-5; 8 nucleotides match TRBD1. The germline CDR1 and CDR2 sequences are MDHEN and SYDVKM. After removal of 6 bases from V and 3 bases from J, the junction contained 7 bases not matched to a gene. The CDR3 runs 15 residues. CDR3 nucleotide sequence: TGTGCCAGCAGCCGTGGGACAGGTTACAATCAGCCCCAGCATTTT. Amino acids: CASSRGTGYNQPQHF. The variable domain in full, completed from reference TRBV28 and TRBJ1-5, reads DVKVTQSSRYLVKRTGEKVFLECVQDMDHENMFWYRQDPGLGLRLIYFSYDVKMKEKGDIPEGYSVSREKKERFSLILESASTNQTSMYLCASSRGTGYNQPQHFGDGTRLSIL.

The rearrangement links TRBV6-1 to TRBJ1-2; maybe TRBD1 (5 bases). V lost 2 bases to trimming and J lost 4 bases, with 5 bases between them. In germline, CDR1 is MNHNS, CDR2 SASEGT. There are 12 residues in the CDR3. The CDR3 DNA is TGTGCCAGCAGTGAAACAGGCTATGGCTACACCTTC. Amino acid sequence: CASSETGYGYTF.

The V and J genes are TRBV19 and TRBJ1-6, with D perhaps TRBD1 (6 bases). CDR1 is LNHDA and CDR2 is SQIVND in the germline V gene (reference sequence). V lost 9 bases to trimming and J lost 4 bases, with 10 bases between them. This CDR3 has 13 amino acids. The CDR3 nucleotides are TGTGCCAGCACGGACAGATATAATTCACCCCTCCACTTT. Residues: CASTDRYNSPLHF.

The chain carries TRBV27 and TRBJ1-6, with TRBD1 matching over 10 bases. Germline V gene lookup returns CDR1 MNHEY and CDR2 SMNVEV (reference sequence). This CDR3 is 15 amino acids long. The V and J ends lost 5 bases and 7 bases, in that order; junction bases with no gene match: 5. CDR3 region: CASSVPGQGNSPLHF. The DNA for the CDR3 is TGTGCCAGCAGTGTACCGGGACAGGGGAATTCACCCCTCCACTTT.

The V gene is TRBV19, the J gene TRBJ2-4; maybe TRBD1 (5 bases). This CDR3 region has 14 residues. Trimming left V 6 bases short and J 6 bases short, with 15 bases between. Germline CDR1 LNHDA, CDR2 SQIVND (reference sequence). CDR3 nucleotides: TGTGCCAGTAGAATCGACAGTTACGGAAACATTCAGTACTTC. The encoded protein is CASRIDSYGNIQYF.

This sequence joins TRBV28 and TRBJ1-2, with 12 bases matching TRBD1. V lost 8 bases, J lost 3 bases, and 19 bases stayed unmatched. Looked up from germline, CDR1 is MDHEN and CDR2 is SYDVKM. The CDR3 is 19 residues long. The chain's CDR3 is CASGSVWGGTGGVDYGYTF. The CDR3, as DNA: TGTGCCAGCGGAAGTGTATGGGGAGGGACAGGGGGCGTAGACTATGGCTACACCTTC.

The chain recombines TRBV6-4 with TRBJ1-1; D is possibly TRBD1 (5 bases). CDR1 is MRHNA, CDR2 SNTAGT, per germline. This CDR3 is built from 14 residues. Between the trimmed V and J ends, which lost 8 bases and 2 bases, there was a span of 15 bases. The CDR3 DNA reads TGTGCCAGCGCAAAAGTGGGGGGTAACACTGAAGCTTTCTTT. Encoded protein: CASAKVGGNTEAFF.

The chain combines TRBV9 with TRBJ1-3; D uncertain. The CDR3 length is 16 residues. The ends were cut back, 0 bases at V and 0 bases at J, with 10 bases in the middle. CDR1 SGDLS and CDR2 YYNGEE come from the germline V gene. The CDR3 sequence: CASSVGPTSSGNTIYF. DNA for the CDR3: TGTGCCAGCAGCGTAGGCCCCACCAGCTCTGGAAACACCATATATTTT.

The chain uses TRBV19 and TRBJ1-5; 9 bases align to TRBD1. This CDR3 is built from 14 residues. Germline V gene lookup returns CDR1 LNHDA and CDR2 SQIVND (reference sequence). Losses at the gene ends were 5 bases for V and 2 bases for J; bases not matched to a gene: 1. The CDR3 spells CASSWDRGNQPQHF. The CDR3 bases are TGTGCCAGTAGTTGGGACAGGGGCAATCAGCCCCAGCATTTT.

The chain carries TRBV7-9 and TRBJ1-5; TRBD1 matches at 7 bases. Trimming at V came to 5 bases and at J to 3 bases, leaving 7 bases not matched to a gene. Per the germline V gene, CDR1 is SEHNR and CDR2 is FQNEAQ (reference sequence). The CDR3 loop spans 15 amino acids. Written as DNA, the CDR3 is TGTGCCAGCAGCCCACTGACAGGGATCAATCAGCCCCAGCATTTT. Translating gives CASSPLTGINQPQHF.

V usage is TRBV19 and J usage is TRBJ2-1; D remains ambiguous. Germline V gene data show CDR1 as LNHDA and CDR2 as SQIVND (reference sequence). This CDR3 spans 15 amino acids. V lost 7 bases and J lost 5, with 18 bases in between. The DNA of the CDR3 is TGTGCCAGTAAGCGAGGAACAAGCGACGACAATGAGCAGTTCTTC. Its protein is CASKRGTSDDNEQFF. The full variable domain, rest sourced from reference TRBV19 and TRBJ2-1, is DGGITQSPKYLFRKEGQNVTLSCEQNLNHDAMYWYRQDPGQGLRLIYYSQIVNDFQKGDIAEGYSVSREKKESFPLTVTSAQKNPTAFYLCASKRGTSDDNEQFFGPGTRLTVL.

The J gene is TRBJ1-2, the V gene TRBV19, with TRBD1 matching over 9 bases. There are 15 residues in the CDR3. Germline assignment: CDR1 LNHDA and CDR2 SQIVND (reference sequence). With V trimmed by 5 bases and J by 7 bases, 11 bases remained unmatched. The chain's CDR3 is CASSPTTGGWAGYTF. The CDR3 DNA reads TGTGCCAGTAGTCCGACTACAGGGGGCTGGGCTGGCTACACCTTC.

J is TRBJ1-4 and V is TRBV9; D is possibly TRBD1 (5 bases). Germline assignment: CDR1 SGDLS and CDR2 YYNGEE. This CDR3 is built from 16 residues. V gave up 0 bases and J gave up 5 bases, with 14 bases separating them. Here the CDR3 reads CASSVGGLGRNEKLFF. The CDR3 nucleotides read TGTGCCAGCAGCGTAGGGGGCTTAGGGCGGAATGAAAAACTGTTTTTT.

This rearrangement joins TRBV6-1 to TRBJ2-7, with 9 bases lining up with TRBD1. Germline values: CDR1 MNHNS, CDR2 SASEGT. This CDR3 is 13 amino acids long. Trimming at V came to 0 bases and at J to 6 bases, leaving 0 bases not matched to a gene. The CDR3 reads CASSEATGGEQYF. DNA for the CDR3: TGTGCCAGCAGTGAAGCGACAGGGGGCGAGCAGTACTTC.